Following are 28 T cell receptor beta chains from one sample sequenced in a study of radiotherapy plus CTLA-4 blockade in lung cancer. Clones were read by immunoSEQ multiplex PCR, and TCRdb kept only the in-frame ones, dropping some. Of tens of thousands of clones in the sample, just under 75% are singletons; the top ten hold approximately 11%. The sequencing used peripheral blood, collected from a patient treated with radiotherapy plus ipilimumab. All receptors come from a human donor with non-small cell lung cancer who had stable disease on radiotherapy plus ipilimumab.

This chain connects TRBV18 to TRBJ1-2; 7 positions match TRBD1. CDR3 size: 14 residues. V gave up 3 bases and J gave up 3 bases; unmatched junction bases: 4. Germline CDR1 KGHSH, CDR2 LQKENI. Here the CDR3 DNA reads TGTGCCAGCTCACCGACAGGGCCGGACTATGGCTACACCTTC. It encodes CASSPTGPDYGYTF. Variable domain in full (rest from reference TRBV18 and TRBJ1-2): NAGVMQNPRHLVRRRGQEARLRCSPMKGHSHVYWYRQLPEEGLKFMVYLQKENIIDESGMPKERFSAEFPKEGPSILRIQQVVRGDSAAYFCASSPTGPDYGYTFGSGTRLTVV.

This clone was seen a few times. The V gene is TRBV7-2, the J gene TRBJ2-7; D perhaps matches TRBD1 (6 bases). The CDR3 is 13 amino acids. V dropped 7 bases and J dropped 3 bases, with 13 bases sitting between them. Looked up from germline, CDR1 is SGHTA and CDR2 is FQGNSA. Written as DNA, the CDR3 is TGTGCCAGCAAACTGGGGGCGGTCTACGAGCAGTACTTC. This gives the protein CASKLGAVYEQYF.

In DNA, the CDR3 is TGTGCCAGCAGCTCAGACCCAAGGGGCAAAGGATATAATTCACCCCTCCACTTT. Its translation is CASSSDPRGKGYNSPLHF. The chain carries TRBV7-9 and TRBJ1-6, with D tentatively TRBD1 (5 bases). Germline lookup yields CDR1 SEHNR and CDR2 FQNEAQ (reference sequence). V was shortened by 4 bases and J by 4 bases, with 20 bases between the two germline ends. This CDR3 spans 18 amino acids.

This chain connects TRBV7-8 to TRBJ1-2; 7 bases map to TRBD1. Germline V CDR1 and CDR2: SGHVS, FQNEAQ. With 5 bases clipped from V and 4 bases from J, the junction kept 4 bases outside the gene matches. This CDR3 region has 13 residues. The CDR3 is CASSGTVLYGYTF. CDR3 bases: TGTGCCAGCAGCGGGACAGTTCTCTATGGCTACACCTTC.

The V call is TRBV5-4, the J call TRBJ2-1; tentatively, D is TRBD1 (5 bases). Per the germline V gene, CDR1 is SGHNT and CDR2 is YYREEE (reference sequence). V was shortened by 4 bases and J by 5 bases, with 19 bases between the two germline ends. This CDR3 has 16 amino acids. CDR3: CASSLLGAQGNNEQFF. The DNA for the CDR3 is TGTGCCAGCAGCCTTTTAGGGGCGCAAGGGAACAATGAGCAGTTCTTC.

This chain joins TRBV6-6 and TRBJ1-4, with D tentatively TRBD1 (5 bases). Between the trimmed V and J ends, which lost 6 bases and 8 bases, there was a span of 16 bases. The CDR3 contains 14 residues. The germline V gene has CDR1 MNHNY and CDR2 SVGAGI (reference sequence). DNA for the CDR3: TGTGCCAGCAGCCGGGGGAGGGTACAGGAAAAACTGTTTTTT. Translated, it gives CASSRGRVQEKLFF.

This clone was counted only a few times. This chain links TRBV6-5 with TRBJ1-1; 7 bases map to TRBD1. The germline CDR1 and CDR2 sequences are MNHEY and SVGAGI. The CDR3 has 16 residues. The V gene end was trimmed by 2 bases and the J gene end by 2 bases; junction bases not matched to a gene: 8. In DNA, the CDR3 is TGTGCCAGCAGTTACAAGGTAACAGGGGCTAACACTGAAGCTTTCTTT. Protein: CASSYKVTGANTEAFF.

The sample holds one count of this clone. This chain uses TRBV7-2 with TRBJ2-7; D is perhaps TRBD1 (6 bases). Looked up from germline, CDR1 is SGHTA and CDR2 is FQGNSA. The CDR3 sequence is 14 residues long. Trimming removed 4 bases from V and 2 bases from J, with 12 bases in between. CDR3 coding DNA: TGTGCCAGCAGCTCACCCGGACAGACCTACGAGCAGTACTTC. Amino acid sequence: CASSSPGQTYEQYF.

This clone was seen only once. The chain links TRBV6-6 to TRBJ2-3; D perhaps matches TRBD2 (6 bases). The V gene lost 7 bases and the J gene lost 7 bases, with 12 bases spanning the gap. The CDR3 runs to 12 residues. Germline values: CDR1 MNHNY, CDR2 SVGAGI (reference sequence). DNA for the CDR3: TGTGCCAGCACCGACGGGGGTAATACGCAGTATTTT. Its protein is CASTDGGNTQYF.

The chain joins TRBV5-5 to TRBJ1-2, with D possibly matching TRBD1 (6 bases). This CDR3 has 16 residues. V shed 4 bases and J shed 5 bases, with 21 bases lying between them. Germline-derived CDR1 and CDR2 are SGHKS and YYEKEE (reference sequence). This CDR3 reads CASSPLVGGQLYGYTF. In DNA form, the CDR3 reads TGTGCCAGCAGCCCCCTCGTGGGGGGGCAATTATATGGCTACACCTTC.

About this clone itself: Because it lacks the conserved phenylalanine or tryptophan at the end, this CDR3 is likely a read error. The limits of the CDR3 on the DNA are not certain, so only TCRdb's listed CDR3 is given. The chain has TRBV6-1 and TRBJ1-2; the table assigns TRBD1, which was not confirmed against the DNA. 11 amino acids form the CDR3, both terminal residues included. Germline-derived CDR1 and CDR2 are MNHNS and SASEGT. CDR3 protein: CASSYQRKGQH.

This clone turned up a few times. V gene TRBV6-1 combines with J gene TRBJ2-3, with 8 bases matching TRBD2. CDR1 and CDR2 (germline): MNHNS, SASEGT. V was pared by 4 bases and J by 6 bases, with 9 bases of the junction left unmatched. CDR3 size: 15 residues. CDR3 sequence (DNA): TGTGCCAGCAGTGGTGGGGGACTAGGAGGTGATACGCAGTATTTT. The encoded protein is CASSGGGLGGDTQYF.

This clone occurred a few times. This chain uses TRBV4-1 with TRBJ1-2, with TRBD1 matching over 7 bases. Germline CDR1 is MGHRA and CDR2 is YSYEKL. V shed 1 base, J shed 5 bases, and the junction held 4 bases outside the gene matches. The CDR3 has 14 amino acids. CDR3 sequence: CASSQAGTAYGYTF. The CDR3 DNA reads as TGCGCCAGCAGCCAAGCCGGGACAGCGTATGGCTACACCTTC.

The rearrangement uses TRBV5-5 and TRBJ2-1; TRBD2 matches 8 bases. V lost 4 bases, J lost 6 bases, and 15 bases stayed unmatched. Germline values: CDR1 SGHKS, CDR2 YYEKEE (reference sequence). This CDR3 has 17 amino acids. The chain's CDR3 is CASSPREGGGFRNEQFF. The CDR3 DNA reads TGTGCCAGCAGCCCCCGGGAAGGCGGGGGGTTCCGCAATGAGCAGTTCTTC.

CDR3 residues: CASRDTGSGTEAFF. CDR3 DNA: TGCGCCAGCAGGGATACAGGGTCTGGGACTGAAGCTTTCTTT. The V and J genes are TRBV5-1 and TRBJ1-1, with D possibly matching TRBD1 (6 bases). V was cut by 5 bases and J by 5 bases, with 16 bases left in between. CDR3 length equals 14 residues. CDR1 is SGHRS, CDR2 YFSETQ, per germline. Variable domain in full (rest from reference TRBV5-1 and TRBJ1-1): KAGVTQTPRYLIKTRGQQVTLSCSPISGHRSVSWYQQTPGQGLQFLFEYFSETQRNKGNFPGRFSGRQFSNSRSEMNVSTLELGDSALYLCASRDTGSGTEAFFGQGTRLTVV.

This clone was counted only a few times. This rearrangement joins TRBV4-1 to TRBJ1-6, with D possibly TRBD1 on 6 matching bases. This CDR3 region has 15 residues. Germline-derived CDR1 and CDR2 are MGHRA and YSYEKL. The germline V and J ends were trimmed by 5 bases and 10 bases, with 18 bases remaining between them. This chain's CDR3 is CASSSYRENYSPLHF. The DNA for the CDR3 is TGCGCCAGCAGCTCTTACAGGGAGAACTACTCACCCCTCCACTTT.

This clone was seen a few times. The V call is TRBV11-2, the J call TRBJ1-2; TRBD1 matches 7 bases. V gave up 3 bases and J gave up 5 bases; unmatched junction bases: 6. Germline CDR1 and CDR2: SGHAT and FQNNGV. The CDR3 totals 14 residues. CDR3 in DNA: TGTGCCAGCAGCTTCCGGGACAGTGAGTATGGCTACACCTTC. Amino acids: CASSFRDSEYGYTF. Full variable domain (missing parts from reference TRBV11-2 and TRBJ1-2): EAGVAQSPRYKIIEKRQSVAFWCNPISGHATLYWYQQILGQGPKLLIQFQNNGVVDDSQLPKDRFSAERLKGVDSTLKIQPAKLEDSAVYLCASSFRDSEYGYTFGSGTRLTVV.

CDR3 amino acids: CASSLEGSIPLYEQYF. The CDR3 region has the DNA TGTGCCAGCAGCTTAGAAGGGAGCATACCTCTCTACGAGCAGTACTTC. The rearrangement links TRBV7-2 to TRBJ2-7; D is possibly TRBD2 (5 bases). The CDR3 has 16 amino acids. Trimming pared 1 base from V and 3 bases from J, leaving 16 bases between. CDR1 and CDR2 from the germline V gene are SGHTA and FQGNSA.

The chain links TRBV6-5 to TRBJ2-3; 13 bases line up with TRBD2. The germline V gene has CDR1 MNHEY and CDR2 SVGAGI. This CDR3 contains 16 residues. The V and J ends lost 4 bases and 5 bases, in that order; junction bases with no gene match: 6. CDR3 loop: CASSFTSGGAQDTQYF. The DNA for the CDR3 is TGTGCCAGCAGTTTCACTAGCGGGGGGGCACAAGATACGCAGTATTTT.

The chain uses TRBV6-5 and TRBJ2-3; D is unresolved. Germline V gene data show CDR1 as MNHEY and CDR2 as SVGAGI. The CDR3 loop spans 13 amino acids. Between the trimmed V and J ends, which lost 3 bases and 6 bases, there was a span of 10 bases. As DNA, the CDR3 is TGTGCCAGCAGTTATAACTACCTGGATACGCAGTATTTT. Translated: CASSYNYLDTQYF.

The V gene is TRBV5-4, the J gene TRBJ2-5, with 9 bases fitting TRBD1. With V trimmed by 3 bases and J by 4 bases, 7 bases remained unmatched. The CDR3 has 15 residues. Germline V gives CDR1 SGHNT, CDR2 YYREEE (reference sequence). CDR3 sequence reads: CASSSPGQGVETQYF. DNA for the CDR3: TGTGCCAGCAGCTCCCCGGGACAGGGAGTAGAGACCCAGTACTTC.

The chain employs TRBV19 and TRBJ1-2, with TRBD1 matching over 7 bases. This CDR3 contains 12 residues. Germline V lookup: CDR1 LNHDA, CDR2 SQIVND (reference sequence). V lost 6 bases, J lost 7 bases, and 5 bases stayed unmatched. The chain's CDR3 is CASSPTGFGYTF. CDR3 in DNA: TGTGCCAGTAGCCCGACAGGGTTTGGCTACACCTTC.

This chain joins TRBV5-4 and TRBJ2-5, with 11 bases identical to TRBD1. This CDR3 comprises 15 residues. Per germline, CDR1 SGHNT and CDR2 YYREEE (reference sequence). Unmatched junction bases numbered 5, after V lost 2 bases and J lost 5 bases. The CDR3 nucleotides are TGTGCCAGCAGCTTCCGGACAGGGGGCCCCGAGACCCAGTACTTC. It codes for CASSFRTGGPETQYF.

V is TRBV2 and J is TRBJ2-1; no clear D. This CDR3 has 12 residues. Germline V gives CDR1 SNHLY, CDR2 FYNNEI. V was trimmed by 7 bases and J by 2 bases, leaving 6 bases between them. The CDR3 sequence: CASMLAYNEQFF. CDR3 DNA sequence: TGTGCCAGCATGCTAGCCTACAATGAGCAGTTCTTC. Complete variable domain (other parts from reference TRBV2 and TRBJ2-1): EPEVTQTPSHQVTQMGQEVILRCVPISNHLYFYWYRQILGQKVEFLVSFYNNEISEKSEIFDDQFSVERPDGSNFTLKIRSTKLEDSAMYFCASMLAYNEQFFGPGTRLTVL.

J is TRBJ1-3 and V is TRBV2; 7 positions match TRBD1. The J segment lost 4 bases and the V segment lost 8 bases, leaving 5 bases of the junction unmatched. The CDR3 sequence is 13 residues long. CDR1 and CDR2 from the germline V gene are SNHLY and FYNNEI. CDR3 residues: CASGRTGGNTIYF. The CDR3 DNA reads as TGTGCCAGCGGGCGGACAGGAGGAAACACCATATATTTT.

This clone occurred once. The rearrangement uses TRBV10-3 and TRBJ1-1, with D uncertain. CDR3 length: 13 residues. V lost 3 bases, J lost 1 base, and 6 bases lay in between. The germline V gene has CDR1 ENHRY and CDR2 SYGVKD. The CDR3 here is CAISDRGNTEAFF. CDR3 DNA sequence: TGTGCCATCAGTGATCGGGGGAACACTGAAGCTTTCTTT.

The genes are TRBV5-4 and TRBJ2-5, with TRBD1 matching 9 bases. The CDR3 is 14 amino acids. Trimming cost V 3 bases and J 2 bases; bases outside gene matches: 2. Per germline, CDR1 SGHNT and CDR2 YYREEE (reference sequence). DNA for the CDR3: TGTGCCAGCAGCTGGGGACAGGGACAAGAGACCCAGTACTTC. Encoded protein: CASSWGQGQETQYF.

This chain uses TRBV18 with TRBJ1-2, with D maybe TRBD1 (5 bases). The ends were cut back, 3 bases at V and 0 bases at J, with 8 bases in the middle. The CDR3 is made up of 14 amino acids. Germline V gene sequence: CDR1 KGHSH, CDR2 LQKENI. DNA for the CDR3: TGTGCCAGCTCACCCAGGGCCACTAACTATGGCTACACCTTC. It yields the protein CASSPRATNYGYTF.